The entry that follows covers one TCR beta chain sequence. Its recognized antigen is unknown. Per-base qualities were not stored, and no clone one base away is much larger. This sample is part of a study of regulatory T cells in long-lasting Graves disease (dated by TCRdb to about 2021). A note on the overall study: Newly diagnosed Graves' disease patients had taken antithyroid drugs for less than 3 months. This study used TCR sequencing and RNA sequencing of peripheral blood to compare persistent Graves' disease patients against newly diagnosed Graves' disease patients. A total of 33 samples underwent TCR sequencing, from around 13 patients with persistent Graves' disease and approximately 20 patients with newly diagnosed Graves' disease. The study was conducted in China and was registered as a clinical trial. The paper's findings and limits, for the study overall: Persistent disease showed preferential use of TRBV28, TRBJ1-2 and TRBJ2-5, whereas newly diagnosed disease favored TRBV20-1 and TRBJ2-1. The small sample size was acknowledged by the authors as a limitation that may reduce accuracy. Lower TCR Shannon entropy and fewer highly expanded clones were observed in persistent Graves' disease patients than in newly diagnosed patients, which suggested clonal expansion. Patients with persistent disease shared more public clonotypes (about 2,900) than newly diagnosed patients did (about 970). Only peripheral blood was studied, because thyroid tissue, the primary lesion, was inaccessible. Only the TCR beta chain was sequenced and analyzed.

V gives up 4 bases and J gives up 7 bases, and the segment between their germline ends measures 11 bases. The CDR3 goes from the cysteine to the phenylalanine over 13 residues. The CDR3 DNA has 39 bases and is translated from base 1. Looking up the germline V gene (reference sequence) yields CDR1 SGHNT and CDR2 YYREEE. To prepare the library, multiplex PCR was applied. The instrument given in TCRdb is Illumina HiSeq 4000. iRepertoire HTBI primers and Arm-PCR amplification of CDR3 regions were used to construct TCR beta libraries. Gel purification was performed on PCR products prior to sequencing. In the original analysis: Gene usage analysis of CDR3 amino acid clonotypes used the approximately 62 TRBV and some 15 TRBJ segments found across samples. Filtered high-quality paired reads were merged into contigs using COPE and FqMerger. BLAST was used to align contigs to the IMGT TRBV, TRBD and TRBJ reference genes, and CDR3 was defined following IMGT. Clonotypes above 0.1% frequency were classified as highly expanded clones. Repertoire diversity was measured by Shannon entropy, and V-J evenness by the Gini coefficient. Public clonotypes were defined as clonotypes shared by more than one individual. Clones were called with MiXCR by TCRdb after fastp trimmed the public reads at Q25, and only in-frame beta chains were retained. CDR3 protein sequences are deduplicated, and each keeps its most common genes and DNA. Here the V and J calls rest on TCRdb's processing, not on the authors' analysis. The sample table lists roughly 400,000 distinct CDR3 sequences, 15% of them with a count of one. The ten largest clones capture 7.8% of the sample.

Taken with the paper, the label for time point translates to: newly diagnosed GD, antithyroid drugs for less than 3 months. RNA was extracted from PBMCs in TRIzol for both TCR sequencing and RNA sequencing. Graves' disease was diagnosed according to American Thyroid Association guidelines. Recruitment of patients was carried out at an endocrinology department in Xi'an, China. Each patient gave approximately 9.7 milliliters of peripheral blood, collected in an EDTA anticoagulant tube. PBMCs were isolated by Ficoll Paque Plus density gradient separation without further T cell sorting. An Agilent 2100 Bioanalyzer and agarose gel were used to check RNA quality, and a NanoDrop 2000 was used to measure RNA concentration. This same sample was also taken into another study, of T cells in Graves' hyperthyroidism and ophthalmopathy. The second study also describes: A patient counted as having stable Graves' hyperthyroidism if no progression to ophthalmopathy occurred over 18 months of follow-up. Hyperthyroidism patients were aged 18 to 65 years and newly diagnosed, with disease duration of less than 2 months. Patients with uncontrolled infections, other autoimmune diseases, pregnancy or lactation were excluded. Clinical symptoms, serum thyroxine and TRAb, thyroid ultrasound, and orbital computed tomography formed the basis for the diagnoses. The first round of RT-PCR for the TCR CDR3 was performed with the HTBI primer set and the Qiagen OneStep RT-PCR kit. Most expanded thyroid clonotypes (frequency above 0.001) were also detected in blood, suggesting blood repertoires may reflect thyroid immune responses. A model built on a 13 V-J signature distinguished ophthalmopathy from stable hyperthyroidism, reaching about 88% sensitivity and under 84% specificity in cross-validation and 80%/75% in testing. During validation, the model predicted progression to ophthalmopathy a median of around six months ahead of onset, with around 71% sensitivity and around 72% specificity. To identify distinguishing TCR V-J signatures, a discovery cohort of about 100 patients was used, comprising 40 to 45 with Graves' ophthalmopathy and some 60 with stable Graves' hyperthyroidism. Prospective prediction of ophthalmopathy was tested in an independent validation cohort of 18 to 20 hyperthyroidism patients and some 17 patients who later progressed to ophthalmopathy. The 80 to 100 discovery patients were randomly divided into training and test sets at a 7:3 ratio. In addition, the study compared T-cell repertoires in thyroid tissue and in blood from five or six Graves' hyperthyroidism patients. Following sampling, methimazole starting at 30 mg daily was given to hyperthyroidism patients, and high-dose intravenous methylprednisolone was given to ophthalmopathy patients. Libraries were constructed in a second round of multiplex PCR, after which size selection and purification were performed. Sequencing of the libraries was done on an Illumina HiSeq2000 using paired-end 100 bp reads. SOAPnuke was used to process the raw data, with reads discarded if the reads contained adapters or uncalled bases, had a mean Phred below 15, or lacked an exact constant-primer or identifier match. COPE v1.2.5 was used to merge the high-quality paired reads, and each unique nucleotide sequence was defined as a clonotype. Clonotypes were aligned to IMGT TRBV, TRBD and TRBJ reference segments using MiTCR v1.1. Only V-J combinations with frequency above 0.0001, covering approximately 99% of repertoires, were analysed. The TCS score was defined as the ratio of F50 (clonal expansion) to E x V (chaos), calculated using BLOSUM62-based TCRdist between CDR3 peptides within each V-J. Welch's t-statistics and random forest reduced 514 V-J features to around 14, which were used in a naive Bayes classifier (R e1071). No statistical method was used to fix the sample size in advance, and group allocation was not hidden from the investigators. TCR Vbeta CDR3 sequencing of 130 to 150 peripheral blood samples (approximately 44 ophthalmopathy, approximately 80 hyperthyroidism and roughly 17 progressor patients) is reported in the paper.

The sequences come from peripheral blood mononuclear cells (PBMCs), collected at new diagnosis, from a patient treated with antithyroid drugs. The V gene is TRBV5-4 and the J gene is TRBJ2-2; a weak D assignment points to TRBD1 (5 bases agree). This receptor was taken from a woman aged 40 to 55 with Graves disease. Donor details come from another sample of the same person, matched by shared clones. The sequence in DNA is TGTGCCAGCAGCCCACAGGATAACGGGGAGCTGTTTTTT. It encodes CASSPQDNGELFF.